Described below is a single TCR beta chain sequence and its context. What this receptor recognizes is not known. No much larger clonotype is one base removed from it; base qualities were not supplied. The germline V gene yields SGHRS for CDR1 and YFSETQ for CDR2. V and J are truncated by 2 bases and 8 bases respectively, leaving an intervening sequence of 11 bases. The CDR3 numbers 13 residues from cysteine through phenylalanine. Only the CDR3 portion is preserved as DNA: 39 bases, with reading frame beginning at the first base. The data belong to a study of radiation and T cells in renal cell carcinoma (TCRdb year 2020). In terms of the full investigation: The samples were obtained from a clinical trial, where primary renal cell carcinomas were treated with 15 Gy stereotactic body radiation therapy and then removed by nephrectomy 4 weeks afterward. In total, more than 50 samples underwent TCR beta sequencing: about 26 tumors plus 27 peripheral blood samples. A total of 4,016,671 unique CDR3 nucleotide sequences, encoding 2.8 million or so unique CDR3 amino acid sequences, were found across all 50 or so samples. What the research found in general, with its limitations: Because no pretreatment tumor biopsies were available, whether clonotypes were present in the tumor at baseline could not be determined. Changes in the blood repertoire were not tracked past 4 weeks after treatment. An increase in top tumor clonotypes in blood was observed from baseline to 2 weeks post-radiation, followed by contraction by 4 weeks, which was taken to suggest transient expansion of tumor-resident clones. The single-armed trial design could not address effects of radiation dose or scheduling on the TCR repertoire.

TCR beta libraries were generated from genomic DNA with the immunoSEQ kit, following the manufacturer's recommendations. To prepare the libraries, a first multiplex PCR with proprietary primers was run, followed by a second PCR that added unique barcodes, and a bead cleanup was done after each round. Each sample batch included a kit-provided positive control reaction and a negative control reaction. The final libraries underwent checking on an Agilent 4200 TapeStation D1000 ScreenTape, volumetric pooling, and quantification by qPCR. An Illumina NextSeq500 fitted with a MidOutput 150-cycle cartridge performed the sequencing, running 156 Read1 cycles and 15 Index1 cycles with the kit's custom primers. The pooled library was loaded at around 1 pM with about 20% PhiX control spiked in. The published analysis was carried out like this. Vendor-processed data were analyzed in R, with a clonotype defined as all T cells sharing the same CDR3 nucleotide sequence. For clone abundance analyses, frequencies were normalized to the 10,000 most abundant clones per sample. Public T cell clones, which averaged fewer than five per sample, were excluded before analysis. Tumor-enriched clonotypes and baseline blood-enriched clonotypes were defined as those with an abundance difference of at least 32-fold between compartments. A beta-binomial differential abundance model was applied to find clonotypes that expanded or contracted between blood time points. The Baroni-Urbani and Buser coefficient was used to measure tumor-blood repertoire similarity, and groups were compared with two-tailed Wilcoxon tests in R. This immuneACCESS table, as held by TCRdb, lists in-frame sequences with V and J called but not all clones. Of the missing ones, under half trace to an unresolved V gene in checked studies; the others have no known cause. V and J calls and clone size are as listed in that table; D and trimming were resolved from the DNA. This sample lists about 140,000 clones; roughly 80% were detected once. The top ten constitute roughly a quarter of the sample.

The time point label of this sample denotes: baseline pretreatment blood. The treatment or condition label of this sample denotes: 15 Gy SBRT to primary tumor, nephrectomy 4 weeks later. To track tumor-enriched clonotypes, serial peripheral blood was sampled from radiation-treated patients at baseline and at 2 weeks and 4 weeks after SBRT. All patients had renal cell carcinoma with clear cell pathology. Genomic DNA for TCR sequencing was prepared using the QIAamp DNA Blood Mini Kit (Qiagen). Samples were included in the analyses only if all quality control checks were passed. This material consisted of blood, taken from a patient whose treatment included radiotherapy and nephrectomy. The chain links TRBV5-1 with TRBJ2-1, and possibly TRBD2, on 5 matching bases. This receptor was taken from a woman between 45 and 60 years old with renal cell carcinoma. The CDR3 protein is CASSLLVLDEQFF. The sequenced DNA is TGCGCCAGCAGCTTACTAGTGCTCGATGAGCAGTTCTTC.